This TCR beta chain was identified during a study of T cell responses to AZD1222 COVID-19 vaccine. Sequencing was performed with immunoSEQ multiplex PCR; in TCRdb, only in-frame clones are kept and a portion is missing. There are around 140,000 clones in the sample; about 93% occur only once, and about 3.7% lies in the top ten. General study findings and limits: The number of AZD1222 recipients seropositive at baseline was only five to seven. Females outnumbered males among donors, who were mostly white British; clonal diversity was possibly underestimated. Repertoire sampling occurred only after the peak T cell response. Dominant at 160-218 and 743-854, vaccine-associated CD4 TCRs also spanned spike.

V gave up 0 bases and J gave up 5 bases, with 8 bases separating them. The CDR3 totals 14 residues. Per germline, CDR1 SGHDT and CDR2 YYEEEE. This clone came up a few times. Antigen specificity is unknown. The sequenced sample was peripheral blood, obtained on day 0 of AZD1222 vaccination. The genes are TRBV5-6 and TRBJ2-2; D gene unclear. The sequence was obtained from an adult in good health. CDR3 coding DNA: TGTGCCAGCAGCTTGGAAACGGGTACCGGGGAGCTGTTTTTT. Its translation: CASSLETGTGELFF.